This T cell receptor (beta chain) was recovered during a study of early T cells in non-severe SARS-CoV-2 infection. As for the study in general: It was bulk RNA from unsorted whole blood that was sequenced, and the chains were unpaired.

Study conclusions and caveats: Comparison of clonotypes with VDJdb favored anti-spike CD8 responses while missing private and CD4 specificities.

Individual cDNA molecules carried attached unique molecular identifiers. TCRdb independently ran MiXCR on the 5' RACE reads; one entry per CDR3 protein. The sample gives tens of thousands of distinct CDR3 sequences, approximately 12% of which show up once; roughly 3.6% is in the top ten. Germline lookup yields CDR1 SGHAT and CDR2 FQDESV (reference sequence). With 6 bases removed from V and 0 bases from J, the gap between germline ends came to 12 bases. The length of the CDR3 is 14 residues. This clonotype came up many times. The antigen is undetermined. Input material: whole blood. This chain links TRBV11-1 with TRBJ2-7, with D possibly called TRBD1 or TRBD2 (5 bases each). The TCR sequence derives from an adult who was a healthcare worker with PCR-confirmed SARS-CoV-2 infection or an uninfected control (not recorded which). CDR3 DNA: TGTGCCAGCAGGGGGACCATTAGCTCCTACGAGCAGTACTTC. Translated: CASRGTISSYEQYF.